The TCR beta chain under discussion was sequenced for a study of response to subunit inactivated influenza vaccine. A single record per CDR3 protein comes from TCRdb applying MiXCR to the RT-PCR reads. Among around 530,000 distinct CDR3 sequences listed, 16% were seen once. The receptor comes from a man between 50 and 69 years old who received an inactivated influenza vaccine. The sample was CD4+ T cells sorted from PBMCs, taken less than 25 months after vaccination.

CDR3 sequence (DNA): TGTGCCACCAGCAGAAATCCGACAGATACGCAGTATTTT. Protein: CATSRNPTDTQYF. The chain couples TRBV15 to TRBJ2-3, with D hard to call. Trimming shortened V by 2 bases and J by 3 bases, and 6 bases separated the two germline ends. This CDR3 is 13 amino acids long. Germline-derived CDR1 and CDR2 are LNHNV and YYDKDF (reference sequence).